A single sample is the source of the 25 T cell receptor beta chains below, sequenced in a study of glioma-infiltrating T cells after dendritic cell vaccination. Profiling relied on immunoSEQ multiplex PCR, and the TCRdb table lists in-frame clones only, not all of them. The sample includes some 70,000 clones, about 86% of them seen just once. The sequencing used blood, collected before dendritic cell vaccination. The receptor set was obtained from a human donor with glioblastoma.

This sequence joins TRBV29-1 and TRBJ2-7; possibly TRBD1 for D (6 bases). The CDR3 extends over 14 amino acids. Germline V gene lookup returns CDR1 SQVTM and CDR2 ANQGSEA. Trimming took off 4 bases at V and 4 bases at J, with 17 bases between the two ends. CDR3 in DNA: TGCAGCGTTGGGGGGCCTTCTCCCATTTACGAGCAGTACTTC. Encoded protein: CSVGGPSPIYEQYF.

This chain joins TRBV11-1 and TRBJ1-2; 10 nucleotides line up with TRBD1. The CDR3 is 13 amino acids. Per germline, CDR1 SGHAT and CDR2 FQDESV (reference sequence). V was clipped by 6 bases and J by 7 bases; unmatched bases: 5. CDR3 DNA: TGTGCCAGCAGTGGGACAGGGGTTTCTGGCTACACCTTC. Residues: CASSGTGVSGYTF.

This chain's CDR3 is CASSLGRNEKLFF. CDR3 DNA: TGTGCCAGCAGCTTGGGCAGGAATGAAAAACTGTTTTTT. The genes are TRBV7-8 and TRBJ1-4; the D is unclear. CDR3 length equals 13 residues. Per germline, CDR1 SGHVS and CDR2 FQNEAQ. V lost 3 bases and J 5 bases, leaving 7 bases between the germline ends.

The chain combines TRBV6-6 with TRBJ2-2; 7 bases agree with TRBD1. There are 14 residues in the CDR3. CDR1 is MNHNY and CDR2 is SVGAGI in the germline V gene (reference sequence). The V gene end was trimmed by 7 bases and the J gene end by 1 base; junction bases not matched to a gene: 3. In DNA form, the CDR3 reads TGTGCCAGCAAGGCAGGGGGGAACACCGGGGAGCTGTTTTTT. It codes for CASKAGGNTGELFF.

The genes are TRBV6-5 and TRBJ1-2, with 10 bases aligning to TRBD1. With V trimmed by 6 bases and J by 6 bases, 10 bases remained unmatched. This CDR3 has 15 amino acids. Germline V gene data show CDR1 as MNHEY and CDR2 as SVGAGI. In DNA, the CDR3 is TGTGCCAGCAGGGGACAGGGGTACCGGGTGAATGGCTACACCTTC. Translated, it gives CASRGQGYRVNGYTF.

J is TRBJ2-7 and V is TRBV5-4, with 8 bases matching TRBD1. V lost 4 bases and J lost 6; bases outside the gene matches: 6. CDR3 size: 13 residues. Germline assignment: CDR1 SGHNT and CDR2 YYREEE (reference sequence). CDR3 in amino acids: CASSQGALGEQYF. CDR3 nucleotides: TGTGCCAGCAGCCAGGGGGCGCTGGGCGAGCAGTACTTC.

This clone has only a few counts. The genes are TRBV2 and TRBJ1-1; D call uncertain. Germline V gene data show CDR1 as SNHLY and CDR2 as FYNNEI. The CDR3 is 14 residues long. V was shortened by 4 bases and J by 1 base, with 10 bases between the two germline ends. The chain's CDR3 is CASSVLSGNTEAFF. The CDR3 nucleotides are TGTGCCAGCAGTGTCCTCTCAGGGAACACTGAAGCTTTCTTT.

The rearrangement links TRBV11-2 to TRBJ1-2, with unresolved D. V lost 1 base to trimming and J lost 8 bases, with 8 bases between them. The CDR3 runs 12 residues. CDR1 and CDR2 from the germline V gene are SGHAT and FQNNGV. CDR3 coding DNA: TGTGCCAGCAGCTTAGCTCCCGGGGGCTACACCTTC. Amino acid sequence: CASSLAPGGYTF.

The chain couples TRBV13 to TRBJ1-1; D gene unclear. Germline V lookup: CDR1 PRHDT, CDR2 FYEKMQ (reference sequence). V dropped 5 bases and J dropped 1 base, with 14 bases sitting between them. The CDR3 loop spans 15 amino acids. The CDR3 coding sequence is TGTGCCAGCAGCACACCGACACGTAGGAACACTGAAGCTTTCTTT. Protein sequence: CASSTPTRRNTEAFF. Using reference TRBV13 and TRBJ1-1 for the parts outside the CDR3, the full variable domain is AAGVIQSPRHLIKEKRETATLKCYPIPRHDTVYWYQQGPGQDPQFLISFYEKMQSDKGSIPDRFSAQQFSDYHSELNMSSLELGDSALYFCASSTPTRRNTEAFFGQGTRLTVV.

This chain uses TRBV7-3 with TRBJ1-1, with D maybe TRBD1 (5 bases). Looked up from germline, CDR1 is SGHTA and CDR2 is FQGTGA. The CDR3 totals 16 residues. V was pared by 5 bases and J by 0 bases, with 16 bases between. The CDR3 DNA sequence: TGTGCCAGCAGCGAACAAGGGAGGGGCCTGAACACTGAAGCTTTCTTT. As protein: CASSEQGRGLNTEAFF.

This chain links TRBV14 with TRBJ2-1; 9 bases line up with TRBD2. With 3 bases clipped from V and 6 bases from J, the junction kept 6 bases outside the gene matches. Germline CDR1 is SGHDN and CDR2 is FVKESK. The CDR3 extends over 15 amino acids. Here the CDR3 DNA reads TGTGCCAGCAGCCAGCGGGGGGGTCTGAGCAATGAGCAGTTCTTC. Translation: CASSQRGGLSNEQFF.

The CDR3 protein is CASSEPPMGDEQYF. CDR3 sequence (DNA): TGTGCCAGCAGCGAACCCCCCATGGGCGACGAGCAGTACTTC. V gene TRBV11-2 combines with J gene TRBJ2-7; D not resolved. V was shortened by 5 bases and J by 5 bases, with 16 bases between the two germline ends. In germline, CDR1 is SGHAT, CDR2 FQNNGV. There are 14 residues in the CDR3. Full variable domain (rest looked up from reference TRBV11-2 and TRBJ2-7): EAGVAQSPRYKIIEKRQSVAFWCNPISGHATLYWYQQILGQGPKLLIQFQNNGVVDDSQLPKDRFSAERLKGVDSTLKIQPAKLEDSAVYLCASSEPPMGDEQYFGPGTRLTVT.

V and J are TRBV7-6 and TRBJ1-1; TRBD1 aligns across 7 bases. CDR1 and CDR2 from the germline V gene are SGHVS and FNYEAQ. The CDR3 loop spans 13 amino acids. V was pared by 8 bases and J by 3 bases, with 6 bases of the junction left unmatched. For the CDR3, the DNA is TGTGCCAGCGCCGACAGGGAGTACACTGAAGCTTTCTTT. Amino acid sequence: CASADREYTEAFF.

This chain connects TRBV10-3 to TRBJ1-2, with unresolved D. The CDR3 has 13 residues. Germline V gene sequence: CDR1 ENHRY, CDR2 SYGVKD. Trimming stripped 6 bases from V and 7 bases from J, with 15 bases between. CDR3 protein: CAISLDEARGYTF. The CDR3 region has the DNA TGTGCCATCAGCCTAGACGAGGCTCGTGGCTACACCTTC.

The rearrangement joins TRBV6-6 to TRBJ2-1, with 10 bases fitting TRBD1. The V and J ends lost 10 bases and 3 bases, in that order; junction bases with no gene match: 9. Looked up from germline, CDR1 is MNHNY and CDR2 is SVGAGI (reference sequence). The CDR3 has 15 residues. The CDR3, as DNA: TGTGCCACCCTATCTGGGACAGGGGACTACAATGAGCAGTTCTTC. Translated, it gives CATLSGTGDYNEQFF.

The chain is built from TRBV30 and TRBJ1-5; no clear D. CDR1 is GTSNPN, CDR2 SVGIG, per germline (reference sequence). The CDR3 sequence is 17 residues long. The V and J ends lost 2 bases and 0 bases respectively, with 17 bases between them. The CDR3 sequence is CAWSKERVGGSNQPQHF. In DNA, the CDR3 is TGTGCCTGGAGTAAAGAAAGGGTCGGAGGTAGCAATCAGCCCCAGCATTTT.

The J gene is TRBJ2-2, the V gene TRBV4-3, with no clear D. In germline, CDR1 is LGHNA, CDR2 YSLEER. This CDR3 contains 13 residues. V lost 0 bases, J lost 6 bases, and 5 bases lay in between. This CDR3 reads CASSQDISGELFF. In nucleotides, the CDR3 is TGCGCCAGCAGCCAAGATATCTCCGGGGAGCTGTTTTTT.

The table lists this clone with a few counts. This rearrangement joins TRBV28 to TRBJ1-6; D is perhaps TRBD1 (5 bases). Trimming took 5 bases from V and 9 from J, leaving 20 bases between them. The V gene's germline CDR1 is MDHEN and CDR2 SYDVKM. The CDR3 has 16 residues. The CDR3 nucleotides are TGTGCCAGCAGTCCCAACCTCGGAGGGGTGGCTTCACCCCTCCACTTT. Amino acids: CASSPNLGGVASPLHF.

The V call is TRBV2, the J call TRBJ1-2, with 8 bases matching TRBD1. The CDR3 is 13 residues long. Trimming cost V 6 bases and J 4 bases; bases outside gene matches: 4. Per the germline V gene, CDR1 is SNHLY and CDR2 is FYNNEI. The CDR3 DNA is TGTGCCAGCAGCGACGGGACAGGCTATGGCTACACCTTC. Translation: CASSDGTGYGYTF.

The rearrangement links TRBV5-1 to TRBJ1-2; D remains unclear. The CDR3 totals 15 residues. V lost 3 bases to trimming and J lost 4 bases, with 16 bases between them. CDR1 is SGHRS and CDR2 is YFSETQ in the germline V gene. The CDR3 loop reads CASSSTWEKGYGYTF. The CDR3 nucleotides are TGCGCCAGCAGCTCAACCTGGGAGAAAGGCTATGGCTACACCTTC. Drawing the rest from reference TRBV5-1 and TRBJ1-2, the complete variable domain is KAGVTQTPRYLIKTRGQQVTLSCSPISGHRSVSWYQQTPGQGLQFLFEYFSETQRNKGNFPGRFSGRQFSNSRSEMNVSTLELGDSALYLCASSSTWEKGYGYTFGSGTRLTVV.

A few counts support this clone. The CDR3 bases are TGTGCCTGGAGTGTACTAGACACGGGCACTGAAGCTTTCTTT. Translated, it gives CAWSVLDTGTEAFF. V and J are TRBV30 and TRBJ1-1; D gene unclear. The CDR3 contains 14 residues. Deletions cut 0 bases from V and 4 bases from J, with 12 bases between. Looked up from germline, CDR1 is GTSNPN and CDR2 is SVGIG (reference sequence).

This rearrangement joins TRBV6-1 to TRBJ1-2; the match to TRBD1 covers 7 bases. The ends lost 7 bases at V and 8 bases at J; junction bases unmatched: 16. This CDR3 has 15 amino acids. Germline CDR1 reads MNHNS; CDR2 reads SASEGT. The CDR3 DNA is TGTGCCAGCAATGGCCTTGGACAGGAACTTATGGGCTACACCTTC. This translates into CASNGLGQELMGYTF.

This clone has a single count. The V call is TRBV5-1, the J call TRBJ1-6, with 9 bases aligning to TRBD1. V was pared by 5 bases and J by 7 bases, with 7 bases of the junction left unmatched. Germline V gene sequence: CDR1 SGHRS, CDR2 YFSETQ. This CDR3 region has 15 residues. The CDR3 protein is CASRTEGQGNSPLHF. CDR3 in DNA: TGCGCCAGCAGGACCGAGGGACAGGGAAATTCACCCCTCCACTTT.

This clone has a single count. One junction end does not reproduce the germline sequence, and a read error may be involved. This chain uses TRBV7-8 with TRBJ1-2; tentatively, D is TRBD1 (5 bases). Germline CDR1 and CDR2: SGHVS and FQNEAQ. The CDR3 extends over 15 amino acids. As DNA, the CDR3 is TGTGCCAGCAGCTTGAGAATGGGACTCAACTATGGCCACACCTTC. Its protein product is CASSLRMGLNYGHTF.

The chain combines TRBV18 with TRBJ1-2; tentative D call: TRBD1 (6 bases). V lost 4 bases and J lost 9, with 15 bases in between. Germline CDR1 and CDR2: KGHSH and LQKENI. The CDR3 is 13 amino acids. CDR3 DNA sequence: TGTGCCAGCTCACGGGGGCCGGCCGAGAGCTACACCTTC. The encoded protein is CASSRGPAESYTF.